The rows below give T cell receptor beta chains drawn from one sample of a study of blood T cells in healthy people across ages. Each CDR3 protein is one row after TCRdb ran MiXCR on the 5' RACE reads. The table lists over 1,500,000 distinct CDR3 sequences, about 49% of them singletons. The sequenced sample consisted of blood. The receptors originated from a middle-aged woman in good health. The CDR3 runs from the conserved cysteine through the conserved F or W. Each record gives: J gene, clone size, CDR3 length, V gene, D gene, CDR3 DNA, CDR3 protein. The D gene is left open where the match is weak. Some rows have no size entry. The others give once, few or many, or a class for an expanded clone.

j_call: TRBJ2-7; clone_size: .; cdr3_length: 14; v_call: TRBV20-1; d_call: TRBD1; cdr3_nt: TGCAGTGCTAGAGTCGGACAGGGGGCGTACGAGCAGTACTTC; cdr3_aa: CSARVGQGAYEQYF
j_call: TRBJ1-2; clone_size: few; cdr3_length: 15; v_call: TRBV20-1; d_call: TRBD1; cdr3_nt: TGCAGTGCTAGAGAATGGACAGGCTCTAACTATGGCTACACCTTC; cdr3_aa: CSAREWTGSNYGYTF
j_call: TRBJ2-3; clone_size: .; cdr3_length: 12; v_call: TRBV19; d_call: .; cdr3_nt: TGTGCCAGTAGTCGGCAGGATGATACGCAGTATTTT; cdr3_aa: CASSRQDDTQYF
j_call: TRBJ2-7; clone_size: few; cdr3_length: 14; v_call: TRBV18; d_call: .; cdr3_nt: TGTGCCAGCTCACCATGGGGTAAAGGGCACGAGCAGTACTTC; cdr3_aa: CASSPWGKGHEQYF
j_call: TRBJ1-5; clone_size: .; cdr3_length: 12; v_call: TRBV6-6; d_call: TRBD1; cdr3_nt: TGTGTCACGGGGACAGCAAATCAGCCCCAGCATTTT; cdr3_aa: CVTGTANQPQHF
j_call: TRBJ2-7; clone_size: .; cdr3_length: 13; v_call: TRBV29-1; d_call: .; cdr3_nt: TGCAGCAGTGGCTCTAGGGTGAAGAATGAGCAGTACTTC; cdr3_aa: CSSGSRVKNEQYF
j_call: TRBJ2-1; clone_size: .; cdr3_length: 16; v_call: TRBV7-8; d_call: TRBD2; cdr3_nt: TGTGCCAGCAGCTTAGTAGGACTAGCGGGGGAGAATGAGCAGTTCTTC; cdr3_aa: CASSLVGLAGENEQFF
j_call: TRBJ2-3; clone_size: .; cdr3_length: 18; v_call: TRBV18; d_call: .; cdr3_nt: TGTGCCAGCTCACCAGGCCGGACAGCCGCCTTGAGCACAGATACGCAGTATTTT; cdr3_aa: CASSPGRTAALSTDTQYF
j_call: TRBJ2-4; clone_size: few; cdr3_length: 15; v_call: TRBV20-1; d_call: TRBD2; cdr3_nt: TGCAGTGCTGGTCCCGAGCGGGGGGCCTTGGTTAGGCAGTACTTC; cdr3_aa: CSAGPERGALVRQYF
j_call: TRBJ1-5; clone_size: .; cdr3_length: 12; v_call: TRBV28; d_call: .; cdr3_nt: TGTGCCAGCATGGCAGGGTGGCAGCCCCAGCATTTT; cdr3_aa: CASMAGWQPQHF
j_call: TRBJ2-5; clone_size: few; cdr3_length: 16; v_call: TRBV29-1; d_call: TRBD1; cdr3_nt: TGCAGCGTTGTACGGGGACAGAAAAAACCGGAAGAGACCCAGTACTTC; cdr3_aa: CSVVRGQKKPEETQYF
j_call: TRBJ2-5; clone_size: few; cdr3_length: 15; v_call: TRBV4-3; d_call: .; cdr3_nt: TGCGCCAGCAGCCAAGATGAGGGCGGAGGGGAGACCCAGTACTTC; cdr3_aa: CASSQDEGGGETQYF
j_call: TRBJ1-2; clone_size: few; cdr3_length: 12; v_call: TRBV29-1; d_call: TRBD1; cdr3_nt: TGCAGCGTTATGCAGGGGGTCTATGGCTACACCTTC; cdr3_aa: CSVMQGVYGYTF
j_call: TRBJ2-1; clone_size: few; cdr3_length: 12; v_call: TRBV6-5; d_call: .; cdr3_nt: TGTGCCAGCAGGGTTGGTTACAATGAGCAGTTCTTC; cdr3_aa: CASRVGYNEQFF
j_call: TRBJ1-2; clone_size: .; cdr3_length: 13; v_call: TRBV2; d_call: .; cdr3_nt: TGTGCCAGCAGAAAGACCGCAAACTATGGCTACACCTTC; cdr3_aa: CASRKTANYGYTF
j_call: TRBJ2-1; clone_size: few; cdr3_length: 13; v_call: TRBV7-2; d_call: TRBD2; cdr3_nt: TGTGCCAGCAGCTCCCAAACAGCGGGGTCGCAGTTCTTC; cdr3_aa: CASSSQTAGSQFF
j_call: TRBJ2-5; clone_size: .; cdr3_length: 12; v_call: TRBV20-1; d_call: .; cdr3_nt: TGCAGTGCGGAGGGGGGAAGAGAGACCCAGTACTTC; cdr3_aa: CSAEGGRETQYF
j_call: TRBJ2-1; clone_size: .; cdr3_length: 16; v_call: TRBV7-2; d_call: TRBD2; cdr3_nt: TGTGCCAGCAGCTTAGGGCCCGGGACTACCGACAATGAGCAGTTCTTC; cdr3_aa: CASSLGPGTTDNEQFF
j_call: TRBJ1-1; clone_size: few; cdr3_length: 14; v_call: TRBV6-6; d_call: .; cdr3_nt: TGTGCCAGCAGCCAGGTGGTTGAGGGGACTGAAGCTTTCTTT; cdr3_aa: CASSQVVEGTEAFF
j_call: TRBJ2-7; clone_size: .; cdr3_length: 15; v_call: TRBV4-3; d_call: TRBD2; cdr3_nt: TGCGCCAGCAGCATCGGACTAGCGGGGTCTTACGAGCAGTACTTC; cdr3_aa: CASSIGLAGSYEQYF
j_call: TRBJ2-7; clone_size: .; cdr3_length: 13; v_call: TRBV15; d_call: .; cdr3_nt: TGTGCCACCAGCAGAGATCCCCTAGGAGAGCAGTACTTC; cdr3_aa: CATSRDPLGEQYF
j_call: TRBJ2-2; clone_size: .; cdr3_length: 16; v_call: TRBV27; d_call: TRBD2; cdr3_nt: TGTGCCAGCAGTCCCCTAGGTAGCGGGGGAACCGGGGAGCTGTTTTTT; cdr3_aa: CASSPLGSGGTGELFF